This T cell receptor beta chain was profiled in a study of T-cell memory formation after mild COVID-19. General observations from the study: Those CD4+ clones that contracted were mainly in CM and EM (CD8+ ones in EMRA).

This clonotype turned up a few times. What it recognizes is unknown. The V gene lost 0 bases and the J gene lost 0 bases, with 18 bases spanning the gap. CDR1 LNHDA and CDR2 SQIVND come from the germline V gene (reference sequence). The CDR3 extends over 18 amino acids. TCR alpha and TCR beta cDNA libraries carrying sample barcodes and UMIs came from 5'RACE with constant-segment primers. Each CDR3 protein is one row after TCRdb ran MiXCR on the 5' RACE reads. The profile shows around 310,000 distinct CDR3 sequences, approximately 15% of them singletons. This chain connects TRBV19 to TRBJ2-7; weak D call: TRBD1 (6 bases). The specimen sequenced was PBMCs or a T cell subset sorted from them (not recorded which). The clonotype originates from a man younger than 35 who had mild COVID-19 (a few samples of this study predate the infection). Cell type and time point are not known. The CDR3 reads CASSIDPGPRGSSYEQYV. DNA for the CDR3: TGTGCCAGTAGTATAGACCCCGGGCCTAGGGGGAGCTCCTACGAGCAGTACGTC.